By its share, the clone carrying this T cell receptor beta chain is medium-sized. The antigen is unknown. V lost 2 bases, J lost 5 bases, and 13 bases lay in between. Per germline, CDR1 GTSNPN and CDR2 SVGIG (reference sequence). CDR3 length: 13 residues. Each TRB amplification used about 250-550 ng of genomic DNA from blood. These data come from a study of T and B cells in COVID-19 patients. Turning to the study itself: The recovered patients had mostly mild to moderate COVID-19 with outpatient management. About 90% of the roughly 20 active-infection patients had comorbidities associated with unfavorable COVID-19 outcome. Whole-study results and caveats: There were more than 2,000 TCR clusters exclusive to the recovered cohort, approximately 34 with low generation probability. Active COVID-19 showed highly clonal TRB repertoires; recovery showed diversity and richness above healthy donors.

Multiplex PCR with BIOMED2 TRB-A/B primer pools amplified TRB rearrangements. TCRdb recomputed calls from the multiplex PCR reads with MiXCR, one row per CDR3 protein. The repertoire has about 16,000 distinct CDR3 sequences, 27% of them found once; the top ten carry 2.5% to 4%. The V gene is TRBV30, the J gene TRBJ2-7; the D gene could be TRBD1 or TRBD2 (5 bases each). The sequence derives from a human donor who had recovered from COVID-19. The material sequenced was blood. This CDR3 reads CAWSRTLGDEQYF. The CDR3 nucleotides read TGTGCCTGGAGTAGGACCTTGGGGGACGAGCAGTACTTC. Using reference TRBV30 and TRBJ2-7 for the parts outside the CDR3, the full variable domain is SQTIHQWPATLVQPVGSPLSLECTVEGTSNPNLYWYRQAAGRGLQLLFYSVGIGQISSEVPQNLSASRPQDRQFILSSKKLLLSDSGFYLCAWSRTLGDEQYFGPGTRLTVT.